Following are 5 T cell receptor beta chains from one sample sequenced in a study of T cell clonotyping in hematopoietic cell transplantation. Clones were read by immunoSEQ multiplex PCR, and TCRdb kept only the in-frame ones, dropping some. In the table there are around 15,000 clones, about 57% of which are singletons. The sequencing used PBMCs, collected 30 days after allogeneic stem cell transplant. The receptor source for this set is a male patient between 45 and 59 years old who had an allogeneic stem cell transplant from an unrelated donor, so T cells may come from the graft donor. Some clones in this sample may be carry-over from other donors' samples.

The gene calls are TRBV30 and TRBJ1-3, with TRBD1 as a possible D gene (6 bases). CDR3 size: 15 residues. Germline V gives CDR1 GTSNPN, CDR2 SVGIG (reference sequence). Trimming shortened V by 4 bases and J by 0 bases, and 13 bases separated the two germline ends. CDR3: CAWKAGGYSGNTIYF. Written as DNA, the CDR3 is TGTGCCTGGAAAGCCGGGGGCTACTCTGGAAACACCATATATTTT. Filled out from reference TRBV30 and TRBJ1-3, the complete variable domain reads SQTIHQWPATLVQPVGSPLSLECTVEGTSNPNLYWYRQAAGRGLQLLFYSVGIGQISSEVPQNLSASRPQDRQFILSSKKLLLSDSGFYLCAWKAGGYSGNTIYFGEGSWLTVV.

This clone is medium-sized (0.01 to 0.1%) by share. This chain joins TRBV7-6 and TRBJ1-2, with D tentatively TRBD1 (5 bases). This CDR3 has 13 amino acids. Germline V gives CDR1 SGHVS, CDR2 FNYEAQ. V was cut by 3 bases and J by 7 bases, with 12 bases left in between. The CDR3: CASSLNPGSGYTF. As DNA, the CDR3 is TGTGCCAGCAGCTTGAATCCAGGGAGTGGCTACACCTTC.

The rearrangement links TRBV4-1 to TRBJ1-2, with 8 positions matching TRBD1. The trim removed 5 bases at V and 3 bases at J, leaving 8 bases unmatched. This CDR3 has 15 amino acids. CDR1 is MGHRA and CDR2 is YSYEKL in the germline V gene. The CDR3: CASSGQTGDYYGYTF. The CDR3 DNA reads TGCGCCAGCAGCGGGCAGACAGGGGATTACTATGGCTACACCTTC.

The CDR3 DNA is TGTGCCAGCAGCTTGTTTGTGACCGTAGGCGGCGAGCAGTACTTC. This encodes CASSLFVTVGGEQYF. The chain recombines TRBV5-6 with TRBJ2-7; D call uncertain. The V end was cut by 1 base, the J end by 6 bases, with 17 bases between. Per germline, CDR1 SGHDT and CDR2 YYEEEE. The CDR3 sequence is 15 residues long.

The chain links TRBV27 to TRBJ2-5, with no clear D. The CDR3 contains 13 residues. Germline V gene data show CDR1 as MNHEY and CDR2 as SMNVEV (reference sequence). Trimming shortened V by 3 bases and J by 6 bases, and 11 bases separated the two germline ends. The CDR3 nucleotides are TGTGCCAGCAGTTTCGGGCTCGGACAGACCCAGTACTTC. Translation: CASSFGLGQTQYF.